What follows is one T cell receptor beta chain and its context. The data were obtained in a study of blood T cell repertoires in COVID-19. V lost 5 bases, J lost 6 bases, and 21 bases lay in between. The CDR3 spans 16 residues. CDR1 and CDR2 from the germline V gene are LNHNV and YYDKDF (reference sequence). Here immunoSEQ multiplex PCR was the method, and the copy in TCRdb shows in-frame clones only, minus some. Found here are 77,000 or so clones, about three quarters of them singletons; the top ten hold 28%. Sequenced input: peripheral blood. This TCR was sampled from a woman older than 75 with active or convalescent COVID-19. This chain connects TRBV15 to TRBJ2-3, with D tentatively TRBD1 (6 bases). The CDR3: CATSPSYGPGEDTQYF. CDR3 coding DNA: TGTGCCACCAGCCCTTCCTACGGGCCAGGGGAGGATACGCAGTATTTT. The full variable domain, rest sourced from reference TRBV15 and TRBJ2-3, is DAMVIQNPRYQVTQFGKPVTLSCSQTLNHNVMYWYQQKSSQAPKLLFHYYDKDFNNEADTPDNFQSRRPNTSFCFLDIRSPGLGDTAMYLCATSPSYGPGEDTQYFGPGTRLTVL.